A single T cell receptor (beta chain) is shown here with its context. Its antigen is unidentified. These data belong to a study of shared clonotypes between healthy human individuals. Study conclusions and caveats: Specimens sampled were limited to blood, with tissue repertoires likely differing. About 5% was the fraction of naive CD4 clonotypes found shared across a few donors.

Here immunoSEQ multiplex PCR was the method, and the copy in TCRdb shows in-frame clones only, minus some. This table has roughly 2.4 million clones, about 94% appearing once. Trimming cost V 2 bases and J 4 bases, with 8 bases left between them. The CDR3 contains 13 residues. CDR1 is MNHNY and CDR2 is SVGAGI in the germline V gene (reference sequence). V gene TRBV6-6 combines with J gene TRBJ1-2, with D uncertain. The receptor comes from a young man in good health. Sequencing input: naive CD4+ T cells sorted from blood. Subset specified: CD45RA+ positively selected. The CDR3 here is CASSYDPGYGYTF. CDR3 sequence (DNA): TGTGCCAGCAGTTACGACCCGGGCTATGGCTACACCTTC.